This T cell receptor beta chain stems from a study of blood T cell repertoires in COVID-19. Study as a whole: Acute-phase and convalescent COVID-19 samples originated in the United States, Italy and Spain.

The germline gives CDR1 LGHDT, CDR2 YNNKEL (reference sequence). CDR3 length equals 16 residues. V gave up 1 base and J gave up 3 bases; unmatched junction bases: 7. Measured with immunoSEQ multiplex PCR; TCRdb has only the in-frame clones, and not every one. This sample has more than 300,000 clones; around 91% occur once, and the top ten carry around 3.5%. This sequence was found in a woman between 18 and 30 years old who had recovered from COVID-19. J is TRBJ2-5 and V is TRBV3-1 (or the pseudogene TRBV3-2); TRBD2 agrees at 8 bases. The sample consisted of peripheral blood. CDR3 loop: CASSQGPSGWKETQYF. DNA for the CDR3: TGTGCCAGCAGCCAAGGCCCTAGCGGGTGGAAAGAGACCCAGTACTTC.